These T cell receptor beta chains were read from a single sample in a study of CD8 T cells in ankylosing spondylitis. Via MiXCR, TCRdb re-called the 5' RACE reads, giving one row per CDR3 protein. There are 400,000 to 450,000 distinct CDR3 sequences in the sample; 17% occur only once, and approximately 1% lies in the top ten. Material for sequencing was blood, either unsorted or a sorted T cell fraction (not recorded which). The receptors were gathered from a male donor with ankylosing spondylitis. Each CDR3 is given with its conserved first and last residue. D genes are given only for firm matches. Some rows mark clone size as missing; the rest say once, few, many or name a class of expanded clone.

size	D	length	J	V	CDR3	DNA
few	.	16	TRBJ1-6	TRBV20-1	CSARDRTGSVNSPLHF	TGCAGTGCTAGAGATCGCACAGGGTCCGTTAATTCACCCCTCCACTTT
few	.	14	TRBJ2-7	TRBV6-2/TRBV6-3	CASRSGTATYEQYF	TGTGCCAGCAGGTCCGGGACGGCCACCTACGAGCAGTACTTC
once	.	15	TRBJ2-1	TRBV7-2	CASSYAPTSYNEQFF	TGTGCCAGCAGCTACGCCCCGACTAGCTACAATGAGCAGTTCTTC
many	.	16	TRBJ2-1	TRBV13	CASSPSRGSPRNEQFF	TGTGCCAGCAGCCCCTCGAGAGGGAGTCCTAGAAATGAGCAGTTCTTC
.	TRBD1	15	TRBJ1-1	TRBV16	CASSQTGQGGTEAFF	TGTGCCAGCAGCCAAACAGGACAGGGAGGGACTGAAGCTTTCTTT
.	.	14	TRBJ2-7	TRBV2	CATAPGLLSREQYF	TGTGCCACCGCGCCGGGGCTACTTTCGCGCGAGCAGTACTTC
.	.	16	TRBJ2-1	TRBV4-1	CASSQESSKRGNEQFF	TGCGCCAGCAGCCAAGAATCAAGCAAAAGGGGCAATGAGCAGTTCTTC
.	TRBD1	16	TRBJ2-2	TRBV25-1	CASSASGTGVTGELFF	TGTGCCAGCAGTGCGTCCGGGACAGGGGTCACCGGGGAGCTGTTTTTT
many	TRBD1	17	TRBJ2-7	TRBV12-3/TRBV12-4	CASRPNTGTGTSYEQYF	TGTGCCAGCAGGCCCAATACCGGGACAGGGACCTCCTACGAGCAGTACTTC
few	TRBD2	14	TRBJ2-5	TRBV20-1	CSANGLANLETQYF	TGCAGTGCAAATGGACTAGCGAATTTAGAGACCCAGTACTTC
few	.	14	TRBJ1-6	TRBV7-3	CASSLQGYNSPLHF	TGTGCCAGCAGCTTACAGGGATATAATTCACCCCTCCACTTT
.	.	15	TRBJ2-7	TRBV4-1	CASSSGPTGNYEQYF	TGCGCCAGCAGCTCAGGCCCAACAGGGAACTACGAGCAGTACTTC
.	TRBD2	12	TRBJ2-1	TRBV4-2	CASSQTGGVVFF	TGTGCCAGCAGCCAGACGGGGGGGGTTGTGTTCTTC
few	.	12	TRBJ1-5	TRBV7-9	CAGTRGNQPQHF	TGTGCCGGGACGAGGGGCAATCAGCCCCAGCATTTT
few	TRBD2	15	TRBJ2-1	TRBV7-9	CASSLDGRELNEQFF	TGTGCCAGCAGCTTGGATGGGCGGGAGTTGAATGAGCAGTTCTTC
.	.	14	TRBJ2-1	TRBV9	CASSVVNSGAEQFF	TGTGCCAGCAGCGTAGTGAATTCAGGGGCTGAGCAGTTCTTC
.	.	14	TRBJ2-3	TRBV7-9	CASSFSLGTDTQYF	TGTGCCAGCAGCTTTAGCCTAGGCACAGATACGCAGTATTTT
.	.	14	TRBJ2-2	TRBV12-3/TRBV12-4	CASMAGAGTGELFF	TGTGCCAGCATGGCGGGGGCGGGGACCGGGGAGCTGTTTTTT
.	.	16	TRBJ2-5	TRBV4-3	CASSQEGTGWGETQYF	TGCGCCAGCAGCCAAGAGGGCACAGGCTGGGGAGAGACCCAGTACTTC
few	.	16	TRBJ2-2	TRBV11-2	CASSHHRAGQTGELFF	TGTGCCAGCAGCCACCACAGGGCGGGGCAGACCGGGGAGCTGTTTTTT
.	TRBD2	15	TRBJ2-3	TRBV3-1	CASTRTSGITDTQYF	TGTGCCAGCACCCGGACTAGCGGGATCACAGATACGCAGTATTTT
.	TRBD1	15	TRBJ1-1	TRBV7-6	CASSGPGQGIAEAFF	TGTGCCAGCAGCGGTCCGGGACAGGGTATCGCTGAAGCTTTCTTT
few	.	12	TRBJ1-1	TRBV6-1	CASSDRATEAFF	TGTGCCAGCAGTGACAGGGCAACTGAAGCTTTCTTT
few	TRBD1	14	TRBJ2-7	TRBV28	CASSPGTVQGEQYF	TGTGCCAGCAGTCCCGGGACAGTTCAGGGCGAGCAGTACTTC
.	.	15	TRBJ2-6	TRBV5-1	CASRLAGSGANVLTF	TGCGCCAGCAGGCTAGCCGGTTCTGGGGCCAACGTCCTGACTTTC
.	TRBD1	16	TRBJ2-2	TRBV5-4	CASSLAEQGAGGELFF	TGTGCCAGCAGCTTGGCGGAACAGGGGGCTGGCGGGGAGCTGTTTTTT
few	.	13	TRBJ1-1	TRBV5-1	CASSLLLETEAFF	TGCGCCAGCAGCTTGCTTCTGGAGACTGAAGCTTTCTTT
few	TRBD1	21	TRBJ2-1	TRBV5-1	CASQPTPILVYGTGDNNEQFF	TGCGCCAGCCAACCGACACCTATCCTGGTGTATGGGACAGGGGATAACAATGAGCAGTTCTTC
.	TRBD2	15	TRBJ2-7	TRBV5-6	CASSFTGTSFSEQYF	TGTGCCAGCAGCTTTACAGGGACTAGCTTTTCCGAGCAGTACTTC
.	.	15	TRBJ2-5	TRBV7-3	CASSLTGQRGETQYF	TGTGCCAGCAGCTTAACAGGCCAGCGAGGGGAGACCCAGTACTTC
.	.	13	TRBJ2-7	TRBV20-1	CSAIWSRIDEQYF	TGCAGTGCTATATGGAGCCGCATAGACGAGCAGTACTTC
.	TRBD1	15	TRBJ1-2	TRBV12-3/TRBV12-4	CASSPSRTGGLGYTF	TGTGCCAGCAGCCCTTCTCGGACAGGGGGCCTTGGCTACACCTTC
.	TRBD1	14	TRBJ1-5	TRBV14	CASSDRGVNQPQHF	TGTGCCAGTTCGGACAGGGGAGTAAATCAGCCCCAGCATTTT
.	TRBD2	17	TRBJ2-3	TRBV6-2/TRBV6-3	CASSSPAGGPRTDTQYF	TGTGCCAGCAGTTCCCCAGCGGGAGGGCCTCGCACAGATACGCAGTATTTT
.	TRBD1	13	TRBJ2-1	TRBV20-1	CSARAQGANEQFF	TGCAGTGCTAGAGCGCAGGGGGCGAATGAGCAGTTCTTC
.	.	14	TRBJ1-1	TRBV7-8	CASSFLPKNTEAFF	TGTGCCAGCAGCTTTCTTCCAAAGAACACTGAAGCTTTCTTT
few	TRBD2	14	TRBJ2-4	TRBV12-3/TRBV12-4	CASSGGIAKNIQYF	TGTGCCAGCAGCGGGGGGATAGCCAAAAACATTCAGTACTTC
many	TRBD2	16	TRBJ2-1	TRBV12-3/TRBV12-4	CASSLELAGGPNEQFF	TGTGCCAGCAGTCTTGAACTAGCGGGAGGCCCGAATGAGCAGTTCTTC
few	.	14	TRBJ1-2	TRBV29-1	CSVDDDDRNYGYTF	TGCAGCGTTGATGATGATGACAGGAACTATGGCTACACCTTC
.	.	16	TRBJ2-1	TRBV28	CASSLSGLEGYNEQFF	TGTGCCAGCAGTTTGTCGGGCCTAGAGGGCTACAATGAGCAGTTCTTC
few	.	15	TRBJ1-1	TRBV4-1	CASSQVSAQGTEAFF	TGCGCCAGCAGCCAAGTATCTGCCCAGGGGACTGAAGCTTTCTTT
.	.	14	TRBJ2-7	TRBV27	CASSPGPRIYEQYF	TGTGCCAGCAGCCCGGGACCGAGGATCTACGAGCAGTACTTC
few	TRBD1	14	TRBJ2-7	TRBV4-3	CASSPHRDRVEQYF	TGCGCCAGCAGCCCCCACCGGGACAGGGTCGAGCAGTACTTC
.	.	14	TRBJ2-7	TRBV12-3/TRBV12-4	CASRRTGLSYEQYF	TGTGCCAGCCGACGCACGGGTTTATCCTACGAGCAGTACTTC
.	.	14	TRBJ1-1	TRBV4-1	CASSLTAGYTEAFF	TGCGCCAGCAGCCTAACGGCAGGGTACACTGAAGCTTTCTTT
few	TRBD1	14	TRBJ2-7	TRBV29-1	CSVGQGGTSYEQYF	TGCAGCGTTGGACAGGGCGGAACCTCCTACGAGCAGTACTTC
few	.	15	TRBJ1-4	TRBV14	CASSQWGTTNEKLFF	TGTGCCAGCAGCCAATGGGGGACGACTAATGAAAAACTGTTTTTT
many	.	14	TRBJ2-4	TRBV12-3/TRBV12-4	CASSLGQGRNIQYF	TGTGCCAGCAGTTTGGGGCAGGGGAGAAACATTCAGTACTTC
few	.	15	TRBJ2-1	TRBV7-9	CASSPAVGLGNEQFF	TGTGCCAGCAGCCCGGCGGTCGGATTAGGGAATGAGCAGTTCTTC
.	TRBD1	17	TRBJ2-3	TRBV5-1	CASSLRDREYSTDTQYF	TGCGCCAGCAGCTTAAGGGACAGGGAATACTCCACAGATACGCAGTATTTT
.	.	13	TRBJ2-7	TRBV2	CASRLQGTYEQYF	TGTGCCAGCAGGTTACAGGGAACCTACGAGCAGTACTTC
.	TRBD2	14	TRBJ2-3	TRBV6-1	CASSEVSGGDTQYF	TGTGCCAGCAGTGAAGTTAGCGGGGGTGATACGCAGTATTTT
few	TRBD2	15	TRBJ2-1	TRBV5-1	CASSPLAGGMNEQFF	TGCGCCAGCAGCCCCCTAGCGGGGGGGATGAATGAGCAGTTCTTC
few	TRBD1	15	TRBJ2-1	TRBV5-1	CASTVGDRVWNEQFF	TGCGCCAGCACCGTAGGGGACAGGGTTTGGAATGAGCAGTTCTTC
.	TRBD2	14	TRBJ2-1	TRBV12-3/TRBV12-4	CASSFGRVIHEQFF	TGTGCCAGCAGTTTCGGGAGGGTTATCCATGAGCAGTTCTTC
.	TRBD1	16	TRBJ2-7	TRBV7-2	CASSRAPGQGSDEQYF	TGTGCCAGCAGCCGAGCACCGGGACAGGGGTCCGACGAGCAGTACTTC
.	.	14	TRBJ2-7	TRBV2	CASSEAEGKSEQYF	TGTGCCAGCAGTGAAGCGGAGGGAAAGTCCGAGCAGTACTTC